This T cell receptor beta chain is drawn from a study of CD8 T cells in ankylosing spondylitis. Remarks on this clonotype: Its antigen is not identified.

Study-wide results and caveats: The authors reported significant enrichment of disease-linked clones in matched ankylosing spondylitis synovial fluid. Ankylosing spondylitis blood seemed to carry a telltale TCR beta motif made of fewer than ten highly homologous variants.

Trimming took 0 bases from V and 2 from J, leaving 11 bases between them. CDR3 length: 15 residues. In germline, CDR1 is LGHNA, CDR2 YNFKEQ. Scientists made TCR beta libraries using quantitative 5'-RACE with molecular barcodes. TCRdb itself ran the 5' RACE reads through MiXCR, one entry per CDR3 protein. The data show more than 650,000 distinct CDR3 sequences, approximately 10% seen once. This receptor was identified in a male donor with ankylosing spondylitis. Sequencing used blood, either unsorted or a sorted T cell fraction (not recorded which). This sequence joins TRBV4-2 and TRBJ2-7; D is undetermined. In nucleotides, the CDR3 is TGTGCCAGCAGCCAAGATCTTAGAGGAGCCTACGAGCAGTACTTC. It encodes CASSQDLRGAYEQYF.